The T cell receptor (beta chain) described here comes from a study of cytomegalovirus exposure and HLA in healthy donors. Study conclusions and caveats: TCR beta chains numbering about 160 were designated cytomegalovirus-associated. A later analysis reportedly found that, within productive TCRs, an Asian-associated ancestry cluster had fewer N-insertions than the mean observed across the roughly 700 donors.

The CDR3 loop spans 13 amino acids. V shed 4 bases and J shed 8 bases, with 12 bases lying between them. Germline lookup yields CDR1 ENHRY and CDR2 SYGVKD. With respect to this clone: Its target is not known.

The PCR employed 60 Vbeta primers together with 13 Jbeta primers. Sequencing used immunoSEQ multiplex PCR; TCRdb keeps in-frame clones, though not all of them. The table shows 150,000 to 200,000 clones, with around 85% occurring only once. Source material: PBMCs. The chain employs TRBV10-3 and TRBJ1-5; D may be TRBD1 (5 bases). The receptor was isolated from a man younger than 35 in good health and CMV-seropositive. In DNA form, the CDR3 reads TGTGCCATCAGTGGGGCAGGGATCAAGCCCCAGCATTTT. It is translated as CAISGAGIKPQHF.